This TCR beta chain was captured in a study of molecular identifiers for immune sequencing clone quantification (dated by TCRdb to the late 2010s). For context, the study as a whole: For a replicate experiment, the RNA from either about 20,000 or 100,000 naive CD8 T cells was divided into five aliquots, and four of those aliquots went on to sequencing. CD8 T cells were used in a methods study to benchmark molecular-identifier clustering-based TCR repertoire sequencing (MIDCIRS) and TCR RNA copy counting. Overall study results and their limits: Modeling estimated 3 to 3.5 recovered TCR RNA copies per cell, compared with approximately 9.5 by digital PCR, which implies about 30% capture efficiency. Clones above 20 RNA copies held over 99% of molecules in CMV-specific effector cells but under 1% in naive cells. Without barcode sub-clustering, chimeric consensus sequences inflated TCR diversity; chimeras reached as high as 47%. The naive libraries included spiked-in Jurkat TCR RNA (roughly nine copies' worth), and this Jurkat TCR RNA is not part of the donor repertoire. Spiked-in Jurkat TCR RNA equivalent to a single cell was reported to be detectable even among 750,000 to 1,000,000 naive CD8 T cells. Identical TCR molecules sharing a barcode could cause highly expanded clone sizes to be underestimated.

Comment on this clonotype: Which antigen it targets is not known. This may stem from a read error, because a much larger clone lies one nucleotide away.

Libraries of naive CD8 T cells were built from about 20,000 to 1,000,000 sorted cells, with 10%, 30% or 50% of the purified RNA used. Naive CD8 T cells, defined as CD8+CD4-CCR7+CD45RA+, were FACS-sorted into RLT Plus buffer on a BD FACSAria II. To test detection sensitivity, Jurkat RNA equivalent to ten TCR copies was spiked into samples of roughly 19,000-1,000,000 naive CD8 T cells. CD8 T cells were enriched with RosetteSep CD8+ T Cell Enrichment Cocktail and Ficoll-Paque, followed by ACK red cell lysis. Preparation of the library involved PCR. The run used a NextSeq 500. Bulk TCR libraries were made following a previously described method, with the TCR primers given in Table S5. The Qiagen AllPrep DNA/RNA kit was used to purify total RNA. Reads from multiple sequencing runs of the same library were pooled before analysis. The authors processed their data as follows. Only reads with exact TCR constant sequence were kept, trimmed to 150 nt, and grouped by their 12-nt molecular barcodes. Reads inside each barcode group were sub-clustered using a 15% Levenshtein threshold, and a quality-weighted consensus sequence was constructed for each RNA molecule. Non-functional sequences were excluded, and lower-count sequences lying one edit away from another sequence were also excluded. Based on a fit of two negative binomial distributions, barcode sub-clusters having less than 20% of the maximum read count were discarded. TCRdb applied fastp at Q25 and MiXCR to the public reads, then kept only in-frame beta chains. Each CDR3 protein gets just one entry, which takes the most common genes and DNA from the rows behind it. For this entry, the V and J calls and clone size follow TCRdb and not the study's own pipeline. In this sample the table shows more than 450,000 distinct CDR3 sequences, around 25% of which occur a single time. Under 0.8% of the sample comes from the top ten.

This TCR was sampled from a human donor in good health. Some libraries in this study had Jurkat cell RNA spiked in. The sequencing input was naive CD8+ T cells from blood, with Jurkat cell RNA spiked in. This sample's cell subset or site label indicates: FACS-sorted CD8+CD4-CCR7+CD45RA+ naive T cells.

In nucleotide form, the sequence is TGCACCAGCAGCCAAGATTCTGGCAGTGCCTACGAGCAGTACTTC. This translates into CTSSQDSGSAYEQYF. Rearrangement joined TRBV4-3 to TRBJ2-7; the D gene is unclear. Including cysteine and phenylalanine, the CDR3 has 15 amino acids. Only the CDR3 DNA stays, 45 bases, in frame from base 1. The germline V gene gives CDR1 as LGHNA and CDR2 as YSLEER.